This record looks at one T cell receptor beta chain sequence and its context. Its antigen is undetermined. This specimen comes from a study of cytomegalovirus exposure and HLA in healthy donors. Primers: 60 Vbeta forward and 13 Jbeta reverse. Profiling relied on immunoSEQ multiplex PCR, and the TCRdb table lists in-frame clones only, not all of them. The top ten hold about 15% of the sample, which has tens of thousands of clones, 63% seen once. Study-wide findings and caveats: The study reported that TCR beta sequences accurately predicted HLA-A and HLA-B alleles in most subjects.

The CDR3 covers 14 residues. V lost 2 bases, J lost 5 bases, and 10 bases lay in between. Per the germline V gene, CDR1 is MDHEN and CDR2 is SYDVKM. The sequence was collected from a woman aged 40 to 50 in good health and CMV-seropositive. This sequence joins TRBV28 and TRBJ1-5; D is ambiguous. The material sequenced was PBMCs. CDR3 amino acids: CASSLTDDYQPQHF. DNA of the CDR3: TGTGCCAGCAGTTTAACAGACGATTATCAGCCCCAGCATTTT.